This T cell receptor (beta chain) was documented in a study of T cells in Graves' hyperthyroidism and ophthalmopathy. Orbital computed tomography and thyroid ultrasound, together with serum TRAb and thyroxine and clinical symptoms, were used for diagnoses. This clonotype was detected ten times or more. Antigen: not known. Findings and limits, study-wide: Within blood appeared most thyroid clonotypes that had expanded above 0.001. Ophthalmopathy could be told apart from stable hyperthyroidism with a 13 V-J model. Ophthalmopathy prediction by the model preceded onset by a median approximately 6.1 months.

Amplification targeted TCR beta CDR3 regions from RNA transcripts. TCR CDR3 regions were first amplified by RT-PCR with HTBI primers. TCRdb re-called the multiplex PCR reads through MiXCR, storing one row per CDR3 protein. This sample has about 700,000 distinct CDR3 sequences, with 45% found just once. CDR3 length equals 13 residues. CDR1 is SGHTA and CDR2 is FQGNSA in the germline V gene. With 4 bases removed from V and 3 bases from J, the gap between germline ends came to 9 bases. This TCR came from an adult man with Graves' disease, either hyperthyroidism or ophthalmopathy (not recorded which). Sequenced material: peripheral blood or thyroid tissue (not recorded which). V usage is TRBV7-2 and J usage is TRBJ2-5; D unclear. The CDR3 sequence: CASSSRTEETQYF. The CDR3 DNA sequence: TGTGCCAGCAGCTCCCGGACCGAAGAGACCCAGTACTTC.